This is a list of T cell receptor beta chains from one sample in a study of blood T cell repertoires in COVID-19. Sequenced by immunoSEQ multiplex PCR; TCRdb stores in-frame clones only, minus some. The sample includes fewer than 500,000 clones, about 89% of them seen just once. Sequenced: peripheral blood. The origin of the receptors is a woman in her twenties or thirties with acute or convalescent COVID-19. CDR3s include the opening cysteine and the closing phenylalanine or tryptophan. The D gene is left open where the match is weak. Only some rows state a clone size, as once, few, many or a class for expanded clones.

TRBJ2-5 TRBD2 TRBV2 15 NA CASTLAGGLTETQYF TGTGCCAGCACCCTAGCGGGGGGTCTCACGGAGACCCAGTACTTC
TRBJ2-1 TRBD2 TRBV5-1 16 NA CASSYIAGIAMDEQFF TGCGCCAGCAGCTACATAGCGGGGATTGCCATGGATGAGCAGTTCTTC
TRBJ2-7 TRBD2 TRBV7-9 15 NA CASSPETAGSGEQYF TGTGCCAGCAGCCCGGAAACAGCGGGGTCAGGCGAGCAGTACTTC
TRBJ2-2 NA TRBV6-1 15 NA CASSEYRGFTGELFF TGTGCCAGCAGTGAATATCGAGGATTCACCGGGGAGCTGTTTTTT
TRBJ1-2 NA TRBV2 14 NA CASSEGAGGYGYTF TGTGCCAGCAGTGAAGGGGCGGGGGGCTATGGCTACACCTTC
TRBJ1-6 NA TRBV5-4 13 NA CASHRDRNSPLHF TGTGCCAGCCACAGGGACCGAAATTCACCCCTCCACTTT
TRBJ1-3 NA TRBV18 15 NA CASSPTGYSGNTIYF TGTGCCAGCTCACCGACAGGTTACTCTGGAAACACCATATATTTT
TRBJ2-7 TRBD1 TRBV19 16 NA CASSTFEGGRTSEQYF TGTGCCAGTAGTACCTTCGAAGGGGGCCGTACTTCCGAGCAGTACTTC
TRBJ2-7 NA TRBV29-1 13 NA CSVETGSSYEQYF TGCAGCGTTGAAACAGGATCATCCTACGAGCAGTACTTC
TRBJ2-2 NA TRBV15 13 once CATSRGGAGELFF TGTGCCACCAGCAGAGGCGGGGCCGGGGAGCTGTTTTTT
TRBJ1-5 NA TRBV7-8 13 NA CASSLGRDQPQHF TGTGCCAGCAGCTTAGGGAGGGATCAGCCCCAGCATTTT
TRBJ1-5 TRBD1 TRBV7-2 15 NA CASSLDRGESQPQHF TGTGCCAGCAGTCTGGACAGGGGGGAAAGTCAGCCCCAGCATTTT
TRBJ2-1 NA TRBV5-5 13 NA CASSLGENNEQFF TGTGCCAGCAGCTTGGGCGAAAACAATGAGCAGTTCTTC
TRBJ1-1 TRBD1 TRBV11-1 16 NA CASSIGQGMRGTEAFF TGTGCCAGCAGCATAGGACAGGGAATGAGGGGGACTGAAGCTTTCTTT
TRBJ2-7 TRBD1 TRBV7-9 15 NA CASSPGTESSYEQYF TGTGCCAGCAGTCCCGGGACAGAGAGCTCCTACGAGCAGTACTTC
TRBJ2-5 NA TRBV3-1/TRBV3-2 15 once CASSSNPEWGETQYF TGTGCCAGCAGCTCAAACCCGGAATGGGGCGAGACCCAGTACTTC
TRBJ2-3 TRBD2 TRBV10-3 19 NA CAISESWLAGEEGTDTQYF TGTGCCATCAGTGAGTCGTGGCTAGCGGGGGAGGAAGGCACAGATACGCAGTATTTT
TRBJ2-1 NA TRBV6-5 14 NA CASRGVGLKNEQFF TGTGCCAGCAGGGGTGTCGGACTTAAAAATGAGCAGTTCTTC
TRBJ2-2 NA TRBV13 13 NA CASEELAVGELFF TGTGCCAGCGAGGAACTAGCAGTAGGGGAGCTGTTTTTT
TRBJ2-3 TRBD2 TRBV10-2 17 NA CASSERTSGGHTDTQYF TGCGCCAGCAGTGAGCGAACTAGCGGGGGACACACAGATACGCAGTATTTT
TRBJ2-3 NA TRBV6-5 14 NA CASRSSESTDTQYF TGTGCCAGCCGCTCTAGCGAAAGCACAGATACGCAGTATTTT
TRBJ2-4 TRBD1 TRBV27 15 NA CASSLSGTGKNIQYF TGTGCCAGCAGTTTATCGGGGACAGGGAAAAACATTCAGTACTTC
TRBJ1-2 NA TRBV5-6 13 NA CASSLGAGYGYTF TGTGCCAGCAGCTTGGGGGCAGGGTATGGCTACACCTTC
TRBJ1-1 TRBD1 TRBV18 14 NA CASSEGQDSTEAFF TGTGCCAGCTCCGAAGGACAGGATAGCACTGAAGCTTTCTTT
TRBJ1-2 NA TRBV29-1 11 NA CSAGGDYGYTF TGCAGCGCAGGAGGGGACTATGGCTACACCTTC
TRBJ2-4 NA TRBV28 15 NA CASSLPARAKNIQYF TGTGCCAGCAGTTTGCCCGCCAGGGCCAAAAACATTCAGTACTTC
TRBJ2-7 NA TRBV4-2 14 NA CASSQAGSSAEQYF TGTGCCAGCAGCCAAGCGGGAAGCTCCGCCGAGCAGTACTTC
TRBJ2-4 TRBD2 TRBV5-4 14 many CASSLAGGGDIQYF TGTGCCAGCAGCTTGGCGGGGGGGGGCGACATTCAGTACTTC
TRBJ2-5 TRBD1 TRBV5-1 14 NA CASSRQGVLETQYF TGCGCCAGCAGTCGGCAGGGGGTGTTGGAGACCCAGTACTTC
TRBJ2-1 TRBD1 TRBV7-3 15 NA CASSPRDRDFNEQFF TGTGCCAGCAGCCCCCGGGACAGGGACTTCAATGAGCAGTTCTTC
TRBJ2-2 NA TRBV11-3 14 NA CASSSSRVPGELFF TGTGCCAGCAGCTCCTCCCGGGTTCCCGGGGAGCTGTTTTTT
TRBJ1-2 TRBD1 TRBV4-2 17 NA CASSQDLGGQALYGYTF TGTGCCAGCAGCCAAGATTTGGGGGGACAGGCACTCTATGGCTACACCTTC
TRBJ1-1 NA TRBV19 14 NA CASSPGRRNTEAFF TGTGCCAGTAGTCCAGGTCGAAGAAACACTGAAGCTTTCTTT
TRBJ2-7 TRBD1 TRBV5-1 12 NA CASRTGGNEQYF TGCGCCAGCAGGACAGGGGGCAACGAGCAGTACTTC